This TCR beta chain is from a study of T cell repertoires in cytomegalovirus infection. Background on the study: Indications came from public TCR beta signatures; they pointed to CMV infection and to a matching HLA type. Findings of the study overall: Adding up the frequency of public TCR beta families identified people who carried CMV plus the relevant HLA. Ex vivo, HLA-C-restricted CMV-specific TCR beta clonotypes prevailed over the rest of the response.

TCRdb reprocessed the reads with MiXCR, giving one entry per CDR3 protein. The data hold 380,000 or so distinct CDR3 sequences, with approximately 35% observed a single time. Worth noting for this clonotype: Its specificity is not known.

Germline CDR1 is DFQATT and CDR2 is SNEGSKA (reference sequence). V trimming: 6 bases; J trimming: 7 bases; junction bases outside the gene matches: 14. CDR3 length equals 14 residues. The rearrangement uses TRBV20-1 and TRBJ1-1; TRBD1 matches at 7 bases. The input for sequencing was cultured PBMCs, taken from culture after CMV antigen stimulation. This TCR came from a human donor in good health (CMV status not recorded). Some clones in this sample may be carry-over from other donors' samples. The CDR3 is CSASKGQQGGEAFF. CDR3 DNA sequence: TGCAGTGCAAGTAAGGGACAGCAGGGTGGTGAAGCTTTCTTT.